These 30 T cell receptor beta chains came from one sample sequenced in a study of blood T cell repertoires in COVID-19. Repertoires were generated with immunoSEQ multiplex PCR, while TCRdb's copy carries only in-frame clones and drops some. The sample lists over 350,000 clones; just under 90% were seen once. Specimen: PBMCs or T cells enriched from blood (not recorded which). The receptors were sampled from a woman aged 45-60 years who had recovered from COVID-19.

This sequence joins TRBV28 and TRBJ2-3; D perhaps matches TRBD1 (6 bases). The CDR3 runs to 16 residues. V was cut by 5 bases and J by 3 bases, with 18 bases left in between. Germline V lookup: CDR1 MDHEN, CDR2 SYDVKM. CDR3 sequence: CASSLTPQGSTDTQYF. DNA of the CDR3: TGTGCCAGCAGTCTCACCCCCCAGGGGAGTACAGATACGCAGTATTTT.

This rearrangement joins TRBV7-8 to TRBJ1-2, with D possibly TRBD1 on 5 matching bases. Trimming took 2 bases from V and 5 from J, leaving 15 bases between them. There are 15 residues in the CDR3. Germline V lookup: CDR1 SGHVS, CDR2 FQNEAQ. The CDR3 sequence is CASSLLAGPLYGYTF. Here the CDR3 DNA reads TGTGCCAGCAGCTTACTCGCAGGGCCTTTGTATGGCTACACCTTC. Full variable domain (rest looked up from reference TRBV7-8 and TRBJ1-2): GAGVSQSPRYKVAKRGQDVALRCDPISGHVSLFWYQQALGQGPEFLTYFQNEAQLDKSGLPSDRFFAERPEGSVSTLKIQRTQQEDSAVYLCASSLLAGPLYGYTFGSGTRLTVV.

This chain links TRBV7-2 with TRBJ1-3; D gene ambiguous. This CDR3 spans 18 amino acids. Germline CDR1 is SGHTA and CDR2 is FQGNSA. The germline V and J ends were trimmed by 1 base and 0 bases, with 16 bases remaining between them. The CDR3 DNA reads TGTGCCAGCAGCTTAGGCCCCCCAGGACTTTACTCTGGAAACACCATATATTTT. This encodes CASSLGPPGLYSGNTIYF. The entire variable domain, with the rest obtained from reference TRBV7-2 and TRBJ1-3, is as follows: GAGVSQSPSNKVTEKGKDVELRCDPISGHTALYWYRQSLGQGLEFLIYFQGNSAPDKSGLPSDRFSAERTGGSVSTLTIQRTQQEDSAVYLCASSLGPPGLYSGNTIYFGEGSWLTVV.

This clone appeared once. CDR3 nucleotide sequence: TGTGCCCTTATCCCGGCACAGGGCAGTGTCGAAGCTTTCTTT. Translated, it gives CALIPAQGSVEAFF. V usage is TRBV7-9 and J usage is TRBJ1-1, with a possible D match to TRBD1 (6 bases). The CDR3 is made up of 14 amino acids. Germline CDR1 and CDR2: SEHNR and FQNEAQ (reference sequence). V was trimmed by 11 bases and J by 8 bases, leaving 24 bases between them.

The CDR3 loop reads CASSLATGASGNTIYF. DNA of the CDR3: TGTGCCAGCAGTTTAGCGACAGGGGCGTCTGGAAACACCATATATTTT. This chain links TRBV28 with TRBJ1-3, with 8 bases that match TRBD1. This CDR3 is built from 16 residues. Trimming cost V 2 bases and J 1 base; bases outside gene matches: 4. Germline V CDR1 and CDR2: MDHEN, SYDVKM.

CDR3 loop: CASSPSWGGQEQYF. The CDR3 nucleotides read TGTGCCAGCAGTCCCTCTTGGGGGGGACAGGAGCAGTATTTT. The chain employs TRBV25-1 and TRBJ2-3, with D tentatively TRBD1 (8 bases). The CDR3 runs 14 residues. The germline CDR1 and CDR2 sequences are MGHDK and SYGVNS. The ends were cut back, 5 bases at V and 11 bases at J, with 20 bases in the middle.

This clone has a handful of counts. This chain links TRBV5-1 with TRBJ2-3; D is undetermined. V lost 4 bases to trimming and J lost 0 bases, with 12 bases between them. CDR3 length equals 15 residues. Germline CDR1 reads SGHRS; CDR2 reads YFSETQ. DNA for the CDR3: TGCGCCAGCAGCAGCCTGGCGGCTAGCACAGATACGCAGTATTTT. Translated, it gives CASSSLAASTDTQYF.

This chain joins TRBV6-2 or TRBV6-3 and TRBJ2-3, with D possibly matching TRBD1 (5 bases). This CDR3 has 15 amino acids. Germline V gene sequence: CDR1 MNHEY, CDR2 SVGEGT. The V end was cut by 6 bases, the J end by 0 bases, with 13 bases between. CDR3 bases: TGTGCCAGCAGCCCTATGAGGACAAGCACAGATACGCAGTATTTT. Its protein is CASSPMRTSTDTQYF.

The chain links TRBV7-2 to TRBJ1-1; 12 bases line up with TRBD1. Trimming removed 5 bases from V and 5 bases from J; junction bases left unmatched: 18. Germline V gives CDR1 SGHTA, CDR2 FQGNSA. There are 19 residues in the CDR3. The CDR3 reads CASSQFWGAGQGARTEAFF. CDR3 sequence (DNA): TGTGCCAGCAGCCAATTTTGGGGGGCGGGACAGGGGGCGAGGACTGAAGCTTTCTTT.

The chain uses TRBV4-1 and TRBJ2-7; 7 nucleotides line up with TRBD1. The CDR3 extends over 14 amino acids. Looked up from germline, CDR1 is MGHRA and CDR2 is YSYEKL. With V trimmed by 5 bases and J by 4 bases, 8 bases remained unmatched. CDR3 protein: CASSSGTAGYEQYF. CDR3 in DNA: TGCGCCAGCAGCTCCGGGACAGCTGGGTACGAGCAGTACTTC.

The chain links TRBV27 to TRBJ2-3, with D possibly being TRBD2 (5 bases). CDR3 length: 15 amino acids. Germline V CDR1 and CDR2: MNHEY, SMNVEV (reference sequence). Trimming left V 4 bases short and J 8 bases short, with 19 bases between. Written as DNA, the CDR3 is TGTGCCAGCAGTTCCTCACTAAGCGGCCAAGGTACGCAGTATTTT. It translates to CASSSSLSGQGTQYF.

The chain combines TRBV7-2 with TRBJ2-7, with D uncertain. This CDR3 spans 11 amino acids. V was shortened by 5 bases and J by 4 bases, with 6 bases between the two germline ends. Germline values: CDR1 SGHTA, CDR2 FQGNSA. The CDR3 coding sequence is TGTGCCAGCAGCCCGTTGTACGAGCAGTACTTC. Its translation: CASSPLYEQYF.

The V gene is TRBV6-5, the J gene TRBJ1-2; D gene ambiguous. V was trimmed by 5 bases and J by 6 bases, leaving 10 bases between them. CDR1 and CDR2 from the germline V gene are MNHEY and SVGAGI. CDR3 length: 12 amino acids. CDR3 sequence: CASSHTGDGYTF. CDR3 sequence (DNA): TGTGCCAGCAGTCACACCGGAGATGGCTACACCTTC.

The chain combines TRBV5-1 with TRBJ2-7; TRBD1 matches at 9 bases. The germline V gene has CDR1 SGHRS and CDR2 YFSETQ. The CDR3 has 17 amino acids. J lost 2 bases, V lost 4 bases, and 13 bases had no gene match. The CDR3 loop is CASSPTPGQGIPYEQYF. The CDR3 DNA reads TGCGCCAGCAGCCCAACTCCGGGACAGGGTATTCCCTACGAGCAGTACTTC.

V usage is TRBV5-8 and J usage is TRBJ1-2; D not resolved. Trimming removed 2 bases from V and 4 bases from J, with 15 bases in between. Germline V CDR1 and CDR2: SGHTS, YDEGEE. The CDR3 totals 15 residues. CDR3 bases: TGTGCCAGCAGCTTAACCAACCCGACGGGCTATGGCTACACCTTC. Protein: CASSLTNPTGYGYTF.

The chain combines TRBV6-5 with TRBJ1-6; 8 positions match TRBD1. CDR3 size: 15 residues. Unmatched junction bases numbered 4, after V lost 2 bases and J lost 7 bases. CDR1 is MNHEY, CDR2 SVGAGI, per germline. CDR3 coding DNA: TGTGCCAGCAGTTACGGACAGGGCGGGAATTCACCCCTCCACTTT. It is translated as CASSYGQGGNSPLHF.

This chain links TRBV10-3 with TRBJ2-7, with 7 bases aligning to TRBD2. Germline assignment: CDR1 ENHRY and CDR2 SYGVKD. Trimming removed 10 bases from V and 5 bases from J; junction bases left unmatched: 14. The CDR3 totals 14 residues. CDR3 in DNA: TGTGCCACCGCGACAGTGGGGGGGGGAAACGAGCAGTACTTC. Encoded protein: CATATVGGGNEQYF.

The CDR3 bases are TGTGCCAGCTCCCCCCCGGGACAGGGGACCGGGGAGCTGTTTTTT. Its translation is CASSPPGQGTGELFF. This chain joins TRBV18 and TRBJ2-2; 10 bases match TRBD1. CDR1 is KGHSH and CDR2 is LQKENI in the germline V gene. The trim removed 6 bases at V and 5 bases at J, leaving 6 bases unmatched. The CDR3 sequence is 15 residues long.

This clone was recorded once. This chain uses TRBV7-3 with TRBJ2-1; TRBD2 aligns across 13 bases. Germline V gene data show CDR1 as SGHTA and CDR2 as FQGTGA. After removal of 5 bases from V and 6 bases from J, the junction contained 7 bases not matched to a gene. This CDR3 comprises 16 residues. CDR3 sequence reads: CASSPARTSGGNEQFF. The CDR3 DNA is TGTGCCAGCAGCCCTGCCCGGACTAGCGGGGGCAATGAGCAGTTCTTC.

The V gene is TRBV9, the J gene TRBJ1-1; 7 nucleotides agree with TRBD1. The V gene end was trimmed by 3 bases and the J gene end by 4 bases; junction bases not matched to a gene: 0. The CDR3 spans 12 residues. The germline CDR1 and CDR2 sequences are SGDLS and YYNGEE. The CDR3 sequence: CASSAGGTEAFF. As DNA, the CDR3 is TGTGCCAGCAGCGCAGGGGGCACTGAAGCTTTCTTT.

The gene calls are TRBV7-2 and TRBJ1-3, with a possible D match to TRBD1 (5 bases). Germline V CDR1 and CDR2: SGHTA, FQGNSA. The V gene lost 5 bases and the J gene lost 3 bases, with 17 bases spanning the gap. The CDR3 spans 16 residues. The CDR3 protein is CASSPSGQGGGNTIYF. The CDR3 DNA follows: TGTGCCAGCAGCCCGTCTGGACAAGGTGGTGGAAACACCATATATTTT.

The rearrangement links TRBV7-2 to TRBJ2-1; TRBD1 is a possible D gene (5 bases). The CDR3 is made up of 16 amino acids. CDR1 and CDR2 from the germline V gene are SGHTA and FQGNSA. V lost 5 bases and J lost 2, with 16 bases in between. For the CDR3, the DNA is TGTGCCAGCAGCCCCCTAGGGGTCCCGACCTACAATGAGCAGTTCTTC. It translates to CASSPLGVPTYNEQFF.

The genes are TRBV18 and TRBJ1-1; 7 bases agree with TRBD1. With V trimmed by 3 bases and J by 8 bases, 9 bases remained unmatched. The CDR3 spans 14 residues. CDR1 KGHSH and CDR2 LQKENI come from the germline V gene. The CDR3 protein is CASSPGGGREEAFF. DNA for the CDR3: TGTGCCAGCTCACCCGGAGGGGGCCGTGAAGAAGCTTTCTTT.

The CDR3 reads CASSGTGGDYGYTF. In nucleotides, the CDR3 is TGTGCCAGCAGTGGAACAGGGGGCGACTATGGCTACACCTTC. The gene calls are TRBV6-2 or TRBV6-3 and TRBJ1-2, with 9 bases lining up with TRBD1. The CDR3 extends over 14 amino acids. CDR1 and CDR2 from the germline V gene are MNHEY and SVGEGT. Trimming cost V 5 bases and J 3 bases; bases outside gene matches: 4.

The chain joins TRBV18 to TRBJ1-1, with unresolved D. Germline V gene data show CDR1 as KGHSH and CDR2 as LQKENI. This CDR3 comprises 15 residues. V lost 0 bases and J lost 4, with 12 bases in between. The CDR3 loop is CASSPPRGLGTEAFF. CDR3 sequence (DNA): TGTGCCAGCTCACCACCGCGAGGGCTGGGCACTGAAGCTTTCTTT. The whole variable domain, filled in from reference TRBV18 and TRBJ1-1, reads NAGVMQNPRHLVRRRGQEARLRCSPMKGHSHVYWYRQLPEEGLKFMVYLQKENIIDESGMPKERFSAEFPKEGPSILRIQQVVRGDSAAYFCASSPPRGLGTEAFFGQGTRLTVV.

This chain joins TRBV6-2 or TRBV6-3 and TRBJ2-7; no firm D call. In germline, CDR1 is MNHEY, CDR2 SVGEGT. The CDR3 covers 15 residues. Between the trimmed V and J ends, which lost 6 bases and 0 bases, there was a span of 15 bases. The CDR3 sequence: CASSRLGVTSYEQYF. The CDR3 coding sequence is TGTGCCAGCAGCCGTTTGGGCGTCACCTCCTACGAGCAGTACTTC.

The CDR3 coding sequence is TGTGCCAGCAGTTTGGAGAACTCCTACGAGCAGTACTTC. It specifies CASSLENSYEQYF. The chain recombines TRBV27 with TRBJ2-7, with D hard to call. V dropped 3 bases and J dropped 0 bases, with 6 bases sitting between them. CDR1 is MNHEY and CDR2 is SMNVEV in the germline V gene (reference sequence). The CDR3 is 13 amino acids.

This clone appeared a single time. The J gene is TRBJ2-7, the V gene TRBV5-1; the D gene is possibly TRBD2 (7 bases). The CDR3 has 15 residues. Trimming stripped 2 bases from V and 2 bases from J, with 14 bases between. Germline V gene lookup returns CDR1 SGHRS and CDR2 YFSETQ. The CDR3 sequence is CASSFSAGHPYEQYF. The CDR3 DNA reads as TGCGCCAGCAGCTTCTCAGCGGGACACCCCTACGAGCAGTACTTC.

Here the CDR3 DNA reads TGTGCCAGTACCGAGGAAGGCCTTGAGCTGTTTTTT. Residues: CASTEEGLELFF. The V call is TRBV19, the J call TRBJ2-2; no clear D gene. This CDR3 has 12 residues. V was pared by 7 bases and J by 11 bases, with 14 bases between. Germline V CDR1 and CDR2: LNHDA, SQIVND (reference sequence).

In its sample, this clone was seen once. This chain uses TRBV29-1 with TRBJ2-1; no reliable D call. Trimming cost V 4 bases and J 5 bases, with 6 bases left between them. From germline, CDR1 is SQVTM and CDR2 ANQGSEA. CDR3 length equals 11 residues. The CDR3 DNA is TGCAGCGTTGCAGCGAACAATGAGCAGTTCTTC. It specifies CSVAANNEQFF.